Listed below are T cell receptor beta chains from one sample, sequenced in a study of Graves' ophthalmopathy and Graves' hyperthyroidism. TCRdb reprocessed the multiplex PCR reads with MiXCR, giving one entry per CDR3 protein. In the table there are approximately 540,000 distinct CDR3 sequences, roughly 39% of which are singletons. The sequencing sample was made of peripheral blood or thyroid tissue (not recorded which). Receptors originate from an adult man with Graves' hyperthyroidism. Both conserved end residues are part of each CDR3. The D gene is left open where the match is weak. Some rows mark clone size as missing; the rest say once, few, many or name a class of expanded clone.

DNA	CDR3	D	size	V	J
TGCGCCGGCAGCCAAGAGGAGGCCGGGGAGCTGTTTTTT	CAGSQEEAGELFF	-	-	TRBV4-1	TRBJ2-2
TGTGCCAGCAGCTTAACGCTGCAAGTCACAGATACGCAGTATTTT	CASSLTLQVTDTQYF	-	-	TRBV7-3	TRBJ2-3
TGTGCCAGCAGTGAAGATTTCCAGGGCCTCAATCAGCCCCAGCATTTT	CASSEDFQGLNQPQHF	-	-	TRBV6-9	TRBJ1-5
TGCGCCAGCAGCCAGGGACAGGGGTTGGAGACCCAGTACTTC	CASSQGQGLETQYF	TRBD1	many	TRBV4-1	TRBJ2-5
TGTGCCAGCAGTTTATCGGGAGGGACGGAATCACCCCTCCACTTT	CASSLSGGTESPLHF	-	few	TRBV12-3/TRBV12-4	TRBJ1-6
TGTGCCAGCAGCCGCGAAGATCGGGCCAATCAGCCCCAGCATTTT	CASSREDRANQPQHF	-	many	TRBV9	TRBJ1-5
TGCAGTGCTAGAGTAGCCACAGATACGCAGTATTTT	CSARVATDTQYF	-	-	TRBV20-1	TRBJ2-3
TGTGCCAGCAGTCCAACGATTTTTGCAACTAATGAAAAACTGTTTTTT	CASSPTIFATNEKLFF	-	few	TRBV28	TRBJ1-4
TGTGCCAGCAGTCCTAGACAGGGAAACTATGGCTACACCTTC	CASSPRQGNYGYTF	TRBD1	many	TRBV12-3/TRBV12-4	TRBJ1-2
TGTGCCAGTAGTATTGGGGGAGATCAGCCCCAGCATTTT	CASSIGGDQPQHF	-	many	TRBV19	TRBJ1-5
TGCAGTGCTAGAGACCCAGGGGGCCGTCGAGGCTACACCTTC	CSARDPGGRRGYTF	TRBD1	many	TRBV20-1	TRBJ1-2
TGTGCCAGCAGCTTTCAGGGGGATTACGAGCAGTACTTC	CASSFQGDYEQYF	TRBD1	-	TRBV7-9	TRBJ2-7
TGTGCCAGCAGTCCACAGGGGGTGGCAGGCAATCAGCCCCAGCATTTT	CASSPQGVAGNQPQHF	TRBD1	many	TRBV12-3/TRBV12-4	TRBJ1-5
TGTGCCAGCACTTCAACAGGGATGAACACTGAAGCTTTCTTT	CASTSTGMNTEAFF	-	many	TRBV12-3/TRBV12-4	TRBJ1-1
TGCAGCGTTGGGCATGGGACAGGGAGGGGAGAGACCCAGTACTTC	CSVGHGTGRGETQYF	TRBD1	once	TRBV29-1	TRBJ2-5
TGTGCCAGCTCACCGGGGACTAGCGGGAGGCTATCCTACGAGCAGTACTTC	CASSPGTSGRLSYEQYF	TRBD2	few	TRBV18	TRBJ2-7
TGCAGCGTTGATGAGGGACAGGGGACAGATACGCAGTATTTT	CSVDEGQGTDTQYF	TRBD1	-	TRBV29-1	TRBJ2-3
TGTGCCATCAGTGAATCGGGCGGGGGTTTC	CAISESGGGF	TRBD2	once	TRBV10-3	TRBJ2-7
TGTGCCAGTAGTATTCTTAACGGGAGAGTCGATACGCAGTATTTT	CASSILNGRVDTQYF	-	-	TRBV19	TRBJ2-3
TGTGCCAGCAGCCAAGATCAGGGGCCCCAGCATTTT	CASSQDQGPQHF	-	few	TRBV3-1	TRBJ1-5
TGTGCCAGCAGTGATGATAGGCGATTCGAGCAGTACTTC	CASSDDRRFEQYF	-	many	TRBV25-1	TRBJ2-7
TGTGCCAGCAGCTTCAGGATGACAGCCTACGAGCAGTACTTC	CASSFRMTAYEQYF	-	many	TRBV7-2	TRBJ2-7
TGTGCCAGCAGCGCGACTAGCGGGAGGGTCGACACCGGGGAGCTGTTTTTT	CASSATSGRVDTGELFF	TRBD2	-	TRBV7-9	TRBJ2-2
TGTGCCATCAGTGGGACACCCGGACTAGCGGCCACAGATACGCAGTATTTT	CAISGTPGLAATDTQYF	TRBD2	few	TRBV10-3	TRBJ2-3
TGTGCCAGTAGTACCCAACAGAGTCTCTATGGCTACACCTTC	CASSTQQSLYGYTF	-	few	TRBV19	TRBJ1-2
TGTGCCAGTAGTATGGGGACAGGGGGGGACTACGAGCAGTACTTC	CASSMGTGGDYEQYF	TRBD1	-	TRBV19	TRBJ2-7
TGTGCCAGCGTTCGCGAGGGCTCAAGCAATCAGCCCCAGCATTTT	CASVREGSSNQPQHF	-	once	TRBV2	TRBJ1-5
TGCAGTGCTAAAATAGCGGGAGGGGGTCAAGAGACCCAGTACTTC	CSAKIAGGGQETQYF	TRBD2	-	TRBV20-1	TRBJ2-5
TGTGCCAGCAGCTTAGGGGCAGGTTTTACCTACGAGCAGTACTTC	CASSLGAGFTYEQYF	-	few	TRBV13	TRBJ2-7
TGTGCCATCAGTGATCCACGAGGTAGTAACGGGGTACTCTCGTTAGACGGGCAGTACTTC	CAISDPRGSNGVLSLDGQYF	-	-	TRBV10-3	TRBJ2-7
TGCAGCGTTGGAGGGATTCACATACTCCGCACAGATACGCAGTATTTT	CSVGGIHILRTDTQYF	-	-	TRBV29-1	TRBJ2-3
TGTGCCAGCAGTGAAGGACAGGGAGGGCAGCCCCAGCATTTT	CASSEGQGGQPQHF	TRBD1	many	TRBV6-1	TRBJ1-5
TGTGCCAGTAACGCCGGGACAGCGAAGTACTTC	CASNAGTAKYF	TRBD1	-	TRBV19	TRBJ2-7
TGTGCCAGCACAAAAGACGGGGTTAACACTGAAGCTTTCTTT	CASTKDGVNTEAFF	-	-	TRBV2	TRBJ1-1
TGTGCCAGCTCACCGCCGACAGGCTCCTCTGGAAACACCATATATTTT	CASSPPTGSSGNTIYF	-	-	TRBV7-9	TRBJ1-3
TGCAGCGTGGGAACCGGGACAGGGGGCGTCTATGGCTACACCTTC	CSVGTGTGGVYGYTF	TRBD1	-	TRBV29-1	TRBJ1-2
TGTGCCAGCAGTTTAGGAGGATGGAATCAGCCCCAGCATTTT	CASSLGGWNQPQHF	-	many	TRBV12-3/TRBV12-4	TRBJ1-5
TGTGCCAGCAGTTACTCAGGCCCCCCCTACGAGCAGTACTTC	CASSYSGPPYEQYF	-	-	TRBV6-5	TRBJ2-7
TGTGCCAGCAGTGATATGAGGGACAGCTACGAGCAGTACTTC	CASSDMRDSYEQYF	TRBD1	few	TRBV2	TRBJ2-7
TGTGCCAGCAGCTTATCCGGACTAGGATGGGGGGAGCAGTTCTTC	CASSLSGLGWGEQFF	TRBD2	once	TRBV7-6	TRBJ2-1
TGTGCCAGCAGCTCCCCCCGGGACAGGATATACTATGGCTACACCTTC	CASSSPRDRIYYGYTF	TRBD1	many	TRBV7-9	TRBJ1-2
TGTGCCAGCAGCAAACAGGGGATCGGGAACACTGAAGCTTTCTTT	CASSKQGIGNTEAFF	TRBD1	-	TRBV7-6	TRBJ1-1
TGTGCCGCCCGCGGACAGGGCACCTACGAGCAGTACTTC	CAARGQGTYEQYF	TRBD1	few	TRBV6-5	TRBJ2-7
TGTGCCAGCAGCTTGGGGAGGGAAACTTACGAGCAGTACTTC	CASSLGRETYEQYF	TRBD2	many	TRBV7-9	TRBJ2-7
TGTGCCAGCAGCCCAGGACGGGTCTCTGGAAACACCATATATTTT	CASSPGRVSGNTIYF	-	-	TRBV11-2	TRBJ1-3
TGTGCCATCAGTAAAGACAGGGACACAGATACGCAGTATTTT	CAISKDRDTDTQYF	TRBD1	few	TRBV10-3	TRBJ2-3
TGTGCCAGCAGGAAGAGCGGGAGTTCCACCGGGGAGCTGTTTTTT	CASRKSGSSTGELFF	TRBD2	many	TRBV6-5	TRBJ2-2
TGTGCCAATAGTGCCTGGGGCAGGACGAATGAAAAACTGTTTTTT	CANSAWGRTNEKLFF	-	-	TRBV19	TRBJ1-4
TGTGCCAGCAGTACCGGACGGTTGGGCAGGCAGGGGGTATACTCTGGAAACACCATATATTTT	CASSTGRLGRQGVYSGNTIYF	TRBD1	-	TRBV12-3/TRBV12-4	TRBJ1-3
TGTGCCAGCAGCCGAAGGACAGGAGTGAACACTGAAGCTTTCTTT	CASSRRTGVNTEAFF	TRBD1	many	TRBV13	TRBJ1-1
TGCAGTGCTAGAGATCTCGCAGGGATACAGGACGAGCAGTACTTC	CSARDLAGIQDEQYF	-	-	TRBV20-1	TRBJ2-7
TGTGCCAGCAGCTGGGGTATAATAAGCGGGATAACAGATACGCAGTATTTT	CASSWGIISGITDTQYF	TRBD2	-	TRBV7-2	TRBJ2-3
TGTGCCACCGGGCGCCGGATTGATAATTCACCCCTCCACTTT	CATGRRIDNSPLHF	-	many	TRBV19	TRBJ1-6
TGTGCCAGCAGCTTATTCAGTTCGGGGGGGAACTACAATGAGCAGTTCTTC	CASSLFSSGGNYNEQFF	TRBD2	few	TRBV7-8	TRBJ2-1
TGTGCCAGCAGCTTAGTCCTCGGGAAATACAATGAGCAGTTCTTC	CASSLVLGKYNEQFF	-	-	TRBV7-2	TRBJ2-1
TGTGCCAGCAGTTTTCCCAGGACAGGGGGCTCCTACGAGCAGTACTTC	CASSFPRTGGSYEQYF	TRBD1	-	TRBV28	TRBJ2-7